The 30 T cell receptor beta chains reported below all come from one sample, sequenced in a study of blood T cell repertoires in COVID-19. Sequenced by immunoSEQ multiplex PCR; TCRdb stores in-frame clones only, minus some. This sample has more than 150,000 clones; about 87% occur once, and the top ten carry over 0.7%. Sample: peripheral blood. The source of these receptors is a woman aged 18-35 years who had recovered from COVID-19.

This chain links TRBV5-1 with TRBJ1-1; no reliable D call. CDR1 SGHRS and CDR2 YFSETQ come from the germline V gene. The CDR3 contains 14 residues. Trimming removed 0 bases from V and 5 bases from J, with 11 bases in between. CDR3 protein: CASSLEARRTEAFF. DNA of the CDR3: TGCGCCAGCAGCTTGGAAGCTCGGAGAACTGAAGCTTTCTTT.

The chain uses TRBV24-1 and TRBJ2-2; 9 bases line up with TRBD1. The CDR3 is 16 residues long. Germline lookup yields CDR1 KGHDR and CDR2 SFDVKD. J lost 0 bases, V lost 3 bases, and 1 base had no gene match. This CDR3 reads CATSDRQGANTGELFF. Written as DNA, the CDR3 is TGTGCCACCAGTGATAGACAGGGGGCGAACACCGGGGAGCTGTTTTTT.

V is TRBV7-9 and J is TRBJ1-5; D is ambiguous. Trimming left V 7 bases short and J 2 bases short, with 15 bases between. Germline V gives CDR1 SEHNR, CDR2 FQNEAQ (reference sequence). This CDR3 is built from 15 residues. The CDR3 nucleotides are TGTGCCAGCATGTCCACCCTGGGCGGCAATCAGCCCCAGCATTTT. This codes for CASMSTLGGNQPQHF.

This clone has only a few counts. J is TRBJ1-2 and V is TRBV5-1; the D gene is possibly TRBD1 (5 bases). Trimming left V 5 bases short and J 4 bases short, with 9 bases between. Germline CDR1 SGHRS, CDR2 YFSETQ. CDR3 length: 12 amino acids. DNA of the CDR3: TGCGCCAGCAGGACAGATTTCTATGGCTACACCTTC. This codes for CASRTDFYGYTF.

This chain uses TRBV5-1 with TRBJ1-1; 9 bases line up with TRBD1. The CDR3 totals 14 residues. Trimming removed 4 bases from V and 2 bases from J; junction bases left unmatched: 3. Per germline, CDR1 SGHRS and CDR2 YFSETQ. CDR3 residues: CASSLQGANTEAFF. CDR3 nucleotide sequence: TGCGCCAGCAGCCTACAGGGGGCTAACACTGAAGCTTTCTTT.

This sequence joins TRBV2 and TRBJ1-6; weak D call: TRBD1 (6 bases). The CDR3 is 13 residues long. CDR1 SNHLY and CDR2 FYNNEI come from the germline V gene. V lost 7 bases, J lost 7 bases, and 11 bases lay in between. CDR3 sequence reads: CASMVDRNSPLHF. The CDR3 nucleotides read TGTGCCAGCATGGTGGACAGAAATTCACCCCTCCACTTT.

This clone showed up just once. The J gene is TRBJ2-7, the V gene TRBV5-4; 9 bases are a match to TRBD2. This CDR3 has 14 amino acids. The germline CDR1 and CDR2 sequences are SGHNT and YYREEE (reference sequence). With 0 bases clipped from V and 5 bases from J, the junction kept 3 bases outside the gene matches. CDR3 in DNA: TGTGCCAGCAGCTTGGTGATAGCGGGAGACGAGCAGTACGTC. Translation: CASSLVIAGDEQYV.

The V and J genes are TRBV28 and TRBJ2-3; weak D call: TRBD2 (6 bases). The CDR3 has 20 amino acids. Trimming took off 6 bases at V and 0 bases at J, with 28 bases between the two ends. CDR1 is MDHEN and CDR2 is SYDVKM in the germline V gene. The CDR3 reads CASSNYFTQNGRSSTDTQYF. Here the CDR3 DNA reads TGTGCCAGCAGCAATTATTTCACGCAAAACGGGAGATCTAGCACAGATACGCAGTATTTT.

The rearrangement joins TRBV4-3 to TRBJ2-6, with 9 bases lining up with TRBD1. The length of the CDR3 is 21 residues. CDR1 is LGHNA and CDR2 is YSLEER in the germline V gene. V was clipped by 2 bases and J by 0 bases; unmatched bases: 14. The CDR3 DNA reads TGCGCCAGCAGCCAACACCTCCCCAGGGACAGGGTTTCCTCTGGGGCCAACGTCCTGACTTTC. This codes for CASSQHLPRDRVSSGANVLTF.

This CDR3 reads CASTSLGAPYEQYV. CDR3 coding DNA: TGTGCCAGCACCTCCCTGGGAGCCCCCTACGAGCAGTACGTC. This chain uses TRBV6-5 with TRBJ2-7; a possible D gene is TRBD2 (5 bases). The germline V gene has CDR1 MNHEY and CDR2 SVGAGI. The CDR3 runs 14 residues. V was cut by 7 bases and J by 2 bases, with 15 bases left in between.

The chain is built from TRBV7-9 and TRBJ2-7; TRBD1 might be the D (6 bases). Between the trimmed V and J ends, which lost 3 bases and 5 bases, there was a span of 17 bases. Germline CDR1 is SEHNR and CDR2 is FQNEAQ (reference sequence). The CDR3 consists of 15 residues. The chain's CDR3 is CASSFQSPGDDEQYV. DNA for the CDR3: TGTGCCAGCAGCTTCCAATCCCCAGGGGACGACGAGCAGTACGTC.

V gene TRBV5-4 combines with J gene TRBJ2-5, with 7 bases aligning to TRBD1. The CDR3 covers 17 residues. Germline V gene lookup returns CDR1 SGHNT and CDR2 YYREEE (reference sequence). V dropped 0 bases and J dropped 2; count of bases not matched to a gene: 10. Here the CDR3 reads CASSLGGRTGIQETQYF. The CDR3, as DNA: TGTGCCAGCAGCTTGGGGGGCCGGACAGGAATACAAGAGACCCAGTACTTC.

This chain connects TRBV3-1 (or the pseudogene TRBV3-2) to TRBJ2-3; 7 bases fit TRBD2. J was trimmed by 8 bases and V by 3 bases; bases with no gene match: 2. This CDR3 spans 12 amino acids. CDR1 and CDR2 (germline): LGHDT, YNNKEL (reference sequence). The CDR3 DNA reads TGTGCCAGCAGCCAGGTAGCGGGTACGCAGTATTTT. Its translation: CASSQVAGTQYF.

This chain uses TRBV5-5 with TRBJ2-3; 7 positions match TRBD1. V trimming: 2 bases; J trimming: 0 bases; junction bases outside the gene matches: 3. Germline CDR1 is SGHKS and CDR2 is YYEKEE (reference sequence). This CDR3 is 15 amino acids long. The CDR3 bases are TGTGCCAGCAGCTTTAACAGGGGTAGCACAGATACGCAGTATTTT. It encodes CASSFNRGSTDTQYF.

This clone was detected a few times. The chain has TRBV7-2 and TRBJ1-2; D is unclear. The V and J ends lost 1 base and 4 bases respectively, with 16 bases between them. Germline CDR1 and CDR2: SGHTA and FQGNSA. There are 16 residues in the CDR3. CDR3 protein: CASSLEGGWNSYGYTF. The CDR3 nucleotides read TGTGCCAGCAGCTTAGAGGGAGGGTGGAATAGCTATGGCTACACCTTC. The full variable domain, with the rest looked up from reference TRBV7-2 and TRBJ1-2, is GAGVSQSPSNKVTEKGKDVELRCDPISGHTALYWYRQSLGQGLEFLIYFQGNSAPDKSGLPSDRFSAERTGGSVSTLTIQRTQQEDSAVYLCASSLEGGWNSYGYTFGSGTRLTVV.

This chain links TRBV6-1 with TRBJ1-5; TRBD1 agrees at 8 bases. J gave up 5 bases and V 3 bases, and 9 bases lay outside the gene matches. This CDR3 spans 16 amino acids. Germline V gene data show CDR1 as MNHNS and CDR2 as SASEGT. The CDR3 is CASSDMGTGVYQPQHF. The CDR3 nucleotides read TGTGCCAGCAGTGATATGGGGACAGGCGTTTATCAGCCCCAGCATTTT.

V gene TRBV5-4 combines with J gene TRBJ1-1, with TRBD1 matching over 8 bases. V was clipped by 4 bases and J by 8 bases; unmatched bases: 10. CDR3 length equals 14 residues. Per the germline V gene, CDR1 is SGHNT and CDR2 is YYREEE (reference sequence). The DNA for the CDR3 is TGTGCCAGCAGCGTTGCCGGACAGGGTTTGGAAGCTTTCTTT. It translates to CASSVAGQGLEAFF. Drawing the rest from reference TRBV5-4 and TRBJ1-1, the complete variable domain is ETGVTQSPTHLIKTRGQQVTLRCSSQSGHNTVSWYQQALGQGPQFIFQYYREEENGRGNFPPRFSGLQFPNYSSELNVNALELDDSALYLCASSVAGQGLEAFFGQGTRLTVV.

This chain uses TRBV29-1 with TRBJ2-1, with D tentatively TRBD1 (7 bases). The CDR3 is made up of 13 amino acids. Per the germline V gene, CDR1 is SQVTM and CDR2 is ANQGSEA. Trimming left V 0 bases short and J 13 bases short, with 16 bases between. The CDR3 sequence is CSVEDMRDSIQFF. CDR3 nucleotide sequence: TGCAGCGTTGAAGACATGCGGGACAGTATTCAGTTCTTC.

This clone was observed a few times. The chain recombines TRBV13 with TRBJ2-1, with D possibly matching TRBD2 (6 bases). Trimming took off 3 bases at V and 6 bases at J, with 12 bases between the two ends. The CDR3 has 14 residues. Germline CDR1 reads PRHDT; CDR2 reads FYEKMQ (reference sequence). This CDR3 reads CASSLQLARNEQFF. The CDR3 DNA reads TGTGCCAGCAGCTTGCAACTAGCTCGCAATGAGCAGTTCTTC.

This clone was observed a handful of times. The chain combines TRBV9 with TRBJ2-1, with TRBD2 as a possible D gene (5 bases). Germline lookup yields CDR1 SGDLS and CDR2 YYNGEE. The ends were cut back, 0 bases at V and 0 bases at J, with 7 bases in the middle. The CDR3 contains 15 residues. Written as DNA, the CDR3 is TGTGCCAGCAGCGTAGAGCGGAGCTCCTACAATGAGCAGTTCTTC. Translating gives CASSVERSSYNEQFF.

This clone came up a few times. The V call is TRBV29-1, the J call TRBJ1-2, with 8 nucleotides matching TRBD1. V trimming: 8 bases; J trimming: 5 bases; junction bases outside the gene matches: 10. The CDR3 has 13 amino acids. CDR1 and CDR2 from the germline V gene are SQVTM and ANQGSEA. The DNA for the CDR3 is TGCAGCTTTGTCTGGACAGGGAGTTATGGCTACACCTTC. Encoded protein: CSFVWTGSYGYTF.

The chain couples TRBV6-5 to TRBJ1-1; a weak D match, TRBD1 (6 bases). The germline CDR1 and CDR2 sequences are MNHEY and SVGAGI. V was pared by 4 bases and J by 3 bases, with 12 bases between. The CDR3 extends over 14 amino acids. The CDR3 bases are TGTGCCAGCAGTTCCAACCAGGGGTACACTGAAGCTTTCTTT. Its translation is CASSSNQGYTEAFF.

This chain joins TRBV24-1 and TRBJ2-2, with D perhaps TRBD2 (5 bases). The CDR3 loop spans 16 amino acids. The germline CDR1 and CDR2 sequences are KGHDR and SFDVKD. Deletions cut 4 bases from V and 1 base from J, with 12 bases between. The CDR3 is CATSDRGGMNTGELFF. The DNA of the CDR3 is TGTGCCACCAGTGACCGAGGAGGAATGAACACCGGGGAGCTGTTTTTT.

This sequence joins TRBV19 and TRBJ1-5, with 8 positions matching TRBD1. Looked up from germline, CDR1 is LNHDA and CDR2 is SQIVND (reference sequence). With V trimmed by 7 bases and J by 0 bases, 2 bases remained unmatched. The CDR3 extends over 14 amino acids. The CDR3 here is CASKDRASNQPQHF. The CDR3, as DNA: TGTGCCAGTAAGGACAGGGCTAGCAATCAGCCCCAGCATTTT.

DNA of the CDR3: TGTGCCAGCAGCGGAGGGCGGGATGGCTATAATTCACCCCTCCACTTT. Its protein product is CASSGGRDGYNSPLHF. The chain has TRBV9 and TRBJ1-6; D is uncertain. Germline V CDR1 and CDR2: SGDLS, YYNGEE. This CDR3 is 16 amino acids long. V lost 3 bases and J lost 3, with 13 bases in between.

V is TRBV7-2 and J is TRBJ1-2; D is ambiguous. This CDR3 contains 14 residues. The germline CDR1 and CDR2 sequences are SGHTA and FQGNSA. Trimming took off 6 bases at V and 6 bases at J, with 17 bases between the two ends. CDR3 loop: CASRPDFRQDGYTF. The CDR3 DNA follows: TGTGCCAGCAGACCCGATTTTCGCCAGGATGGCTACACCTTC.

For the CDR3, the DNA is TGTGCCAGCAGCTTGAATGTAGGCGGGCAGTACGTC. It yields the protein CASSLNVGGQYV. The chain combines TRBV11-2 with TRBJ2-7; D not certain. The CDR3 is 12 amino acids. Trimming cost V 3 bases and J 9 bases, with 12 bases left between them. CDR1 and CDR2 from the germline V gene are SGHAT and FQNNGV.

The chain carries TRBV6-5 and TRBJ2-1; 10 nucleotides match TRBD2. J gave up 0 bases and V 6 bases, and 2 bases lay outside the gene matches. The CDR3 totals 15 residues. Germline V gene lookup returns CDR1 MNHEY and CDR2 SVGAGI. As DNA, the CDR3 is TGTGCCAGCAGACTAGCGGGGAGCTCCTACAATGAGCAGTTCTTC. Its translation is CASRLAGSSYNEQFF.

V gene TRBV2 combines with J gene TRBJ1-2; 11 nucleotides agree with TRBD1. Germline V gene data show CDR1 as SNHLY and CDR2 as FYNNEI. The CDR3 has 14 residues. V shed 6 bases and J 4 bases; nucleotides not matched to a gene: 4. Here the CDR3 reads CASRDRGRGYGYTF. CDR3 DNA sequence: TGTGCCAGCAGGGACAGGGGGCGCGGCTATGGCTACACCTTC. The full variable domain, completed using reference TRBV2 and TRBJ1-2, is EPEVTQTPSHQVTQMGQEVILRCVPISNHLYFYWYRQILGQKVEFLVSFYNNEISEKSEIFDDQFSVERPDGSNFTLKIRSTKLEDSAMYFCASRDRGRGYGYTFGSGTRLTVV.

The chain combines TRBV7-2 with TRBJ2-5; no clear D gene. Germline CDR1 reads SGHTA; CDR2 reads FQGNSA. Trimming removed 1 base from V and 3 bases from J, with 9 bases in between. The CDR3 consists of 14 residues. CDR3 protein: CASSLDAREETQYF. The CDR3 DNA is TGTGCCAGCAGCTTAGACGCACGGGAAGAGACCCAGTACTTC.